Shown below are 15 T cell receptor beta chains from a single sample sequenced in a study of cytomegalovirus exposure and HLA in healthy donors. Repertoires were generated with immunoSEQ multiplex PCR, while TCRdb's copy carries only in-frame clones and drops some. The sample shows approximately 170,000 clones, roughly 84% of them seen only once. Sequences were obtained from PBMCs. These receptors were obtained from a man aged 25 to 40 in good health and CMV-seropositive.

The chain carries TRBV4-2 and TRBJ1-2; a weak D match, TRBD1 (6 bases). CDR1 and CDR2 (germline): LGHNA, YNFKEQ. The CDR3 sequence is 14 residues long. Trimming took 0 bases from V and 3 from J, leaving 8 bases between them. CDR3 sequence reads: CASSQEGGDYGYTF. DNA of the CDR3: TGTGCCAGCAGCCAAGAAGGGGGGGACTATGGCTACACCTTC.

The V gene is TRBV11-2, the J gene TRBJ1-2; tentative D call: TRBD1 (5 bases). There are 14 residues in the CDR3. V gave up 0 bases and J gave up 8 bases, with 13 bases separating them. CDR1 SGHAT and CDR2 FQNNGV come from the germline V gene. CDR3 protein: CASSLDRQHLGYTF. In DNA form, the CDR3 reads TGTGCCAGCAGCTTAGACAGACAGCACCTAGGCTACACCTTC.

The chain employs TRBV30 and TRBJ1-6; D is possibly TRBD1 (5 bases). Trimming removed 5 bases at V and 13 bases at J, with 12 bases between. Germline V gene sequence: CDR1 GTSNPN, CDR2 SVGIG (reference sequence). There are 11 residues in the CDR3. The CDR3 sequence is CAWGTDLPLHF. In nucleotides, the CDR3 is TGTGCCTGGGGGACTGACTTGCCCCTCCACTTT.

The V and J genes are TRBV2 and TRBJ2-3; TRBD2 aligns across 7 bases. The germline V gene has CDR1 SNHLY and CDR2 FYNNEI. This CDR3 contains 13 residues. Germline trimming cut 8 bases from V and 5 bases from J; bases unmatched to any gene: 7. CDR3 DNA sequence: TGTGCCAGCTCGACTAGCTATGGAGATACGCAGTATTTT. Protein sequence: CASSTSYGDTQYF.

This rearrangement joins TRBV18 to TRBJ1-1; D is uncertain. The germline CDR1 and CDR2 sequences are KGHSH and LQKENI. The V end was cut by 3 bases, the J end by 0 bases, with 11 bases between. CDR3 length: 15 amino acids. The CDR3 spells CASSPGYSLNTEAFF. DNA of the CDR3: TGTGCCAGCTCACCTGGTTACTCCTTGAACACTGAAGCTTTCTTT.

The chain carries TRBV4-3 and TRBJ1-1; TRBD1 aligns across 8 bases. With V trimmed by 2 bases and J by 2 bases, 7 bases remained unmatched. Germline CDR1 reads LGHNA; CDR2 reads YSLEER. This CDR3 region has 16 residues. The CDR3 DNA sequence: TGCGCCAGCAGCCAATCATGGGACAGGACTAACACTGAAGCTTTCTTT. This gives the protein CASSQSWDRTNTEAFF.

To note about this clone: Other DNA sequences within the sample encode an identical CDR3. The chain recombines TRBV2 with TRBJ2-3; TRBD2 agrees at 12 bases. V lost 6 bases, J lost 1 base, and 2 bases stayed unmatched. The germline gives CDR1 SNHLY, CDR2 FYNNEI. The length of the CDR3 is 15 residues. In DNA, the CDR3 is TGTGCCAGCAGCCGACTAGCGGGGGGCACAGATACGCAGTATTTT. Its translation: CASSRLAGGTDTQYF. The variable domain in full, with the rest retrieved from reference TRBV2 and TRBJ2-3, is EPEVTQTPSHQVTQMGQEVILRCVPISNHLYFYWYRQILGQKVEFLVSFYNNEISEKSEIFDDQFSVERPDGSNFTLKIRSTKLEDSAMYFCASSRLAGGTDTQYFGPGTRLTVL.

The gene calls are TRBV4-3 and TRBJ2-1; D is perhaps TRBD1 (5 bases). CDR1 is LGHNA and CDR2 is YSLEER in the germline V gene. V gave up 0 bases and J gave up 5 bases, with 11 bases separating them. This CDR3 has 15 residues. The CDR3 DNA is TGCGCCAGCAGCCAAGAGTGGACATCGAACAATGAGCAGTTCTTC. Amino acid sequence: CASSQEWTSNNEQFF.

DNA of the CDR3: TGCGCCAGCAGCCCGCAATTCCCGGGACAGAACTACGAGCAGTACTTC. Residues: CASSPQFPGQNYEQYF. V is TRBV4-3 and J is TRBJ2-7; 7 nucleotides agree with TRBD1. Germline V gives CDR1 LGHNA, CDR2 YSLEER. This CDR3 has 16 residues. Trimming at V came to 4 bases and at J to 3 bases, leaving 12 bases not matched to a gene.

The V and J genes are TRBV7-9 and TRBJ2-3; a weak D match, TRBD2 (5 bases). Between the trimmed V and J ends, which lost 6 bases and 0 bases, there was a span of 16 bases. The CDR3 sequence is 16 residues long. Germline V CDR1 and CDR2: SEHNR, FQNEAQ (reference sequence). The CDR3 loop reads CASSEEGSISTDTQYF. The CDR3 bases are TGTGCCAGCAGTGAAGAGGGTTCGATTAGCACAGATACGCAGTATTTT. The whole variable domain, remainder taken from reference TRBV7-9 and TRBJ2-3, is DTGVSQNPRHKITKRGQNVTFRCDPISEHNRLYWYRQTLGQGPEFLTYFQNEAQLEKSRLLSDRFSAERPKGSFSTLEIQRTEQGDSAMYLCASSEEGSISTDTQYFGPGTRLTVL.

The rearrangement uses TRBV7-3 and TRBJ2-2, with a possible D match to TRBD2 (7 bases). The CDR3 loop spans 13 amino acids. In germline, CDR1 is SGHTA, CDR2 FQGTGA. Trimming left V 5 bases short and J 14 bases short, with 18 bases between. The CDR3 nucleotides are TGTGCCAGCAGCCCCGATTCCGGGGGGCAACTGTTTTTT. Translated: CASSPDSGGQLFF.

This chain connects TRBV6-7 to TRBJ1-1; 10 bases line up with TRBD1. TRBV6-7 is placed among ORFs of uncertain function. V shed 5 bases and J 0 bases; nucleotides not matched to a gene: 15. CDR3 length: 19 amino acids. The CDR3 protein is CASSLNPRGTGALNTEAFF. Here the CDR3 DNA reads TGTGCCAGCAGTCTTAACCCGAGGGGGACAGGGGCCCTGAACACTGAAGCTTTCTTT.

The chain recombines TRBV7-3 with TRBJ2-2; possibly TRBD2 for D (6 bases). V was cut by 0 bases and J by 5 bases, with 7 bases left in between. In germline, CDR1 is SGHTA, CDR2 FQGTGA. This CDR3 has 14 residues. This CDR3 is CASSLTRGTGELFF. CDR3 nucleotide sequence: TGTGCCAGCAGCTTAACGCGGGGAACCGGGGAGCTGTTTTTT. Full variable domain (outside the CDR3, taken from reference TRBV7-3 and TRBJ2-2): GAGVSQTPSNKVTEKGKYVELRCDPISGHTALYWYRQSLGQGPEFLIYFQGTGAADDSGLPNDRFFAVRPEGSVSTLKIQRTERGDSAVYLCASSLTRGTGELFFGEGSRLTVL.

This chain connects TRBV9 to TRBJ2-1; tentatively, D is TRBD1 (5 bases). The V end was cut by 2 bases, the J end by 2 bases, with 11 bases between. CDR1 SGDLS and CDR2 YYNGEE come from the germline V gene. CDR3 length: 15 amino acids. The CDR3 here is CASSVNTGAYNEQFF. CDR3 nucleotide sequence: TGTGCCAGCAGCGTTAACACAGGAGCCTACAATGAGCAGTTCTTC.

The rearrangement links TRBV5-4 to TRBJ2-1; 7 bases are shared with TRBD1. The CDR3 runs to 14 residues. Trimming at V came to 4 bases and at J to 4 bases, leaving 5 bases not matched to a gene. Germline CDR1 SGHNT, CDR2 YYREEE (reference sequence). The CDR3 sequence: CASSLTGPYNEQFF. CDR3 nucleotides: TGTGCCAGCAGCCTGACAGGGCCATACAATGAGCAGTTCTTC.